These 18 T cell receptor beta chains share one sample of origin, sequenced in a study of T cells after yellow fever vaccination. TCRdb called the 5' RACE reads again in MiXCR, with one record for every CDR3 protein. The table records about 400,000 distinct CDR3 sequences, 6% to 8% of them present only once. Sequencing used PBMCs, obtained 5 days after the yellow fever booster vaccination. The receptors shown here come from a man under 40 who received the YFV17D yellow fever vaccine.

This clonotype was detected many times. V and J are TRBV6-5 and TRBJ1-2; 8 bases agree with TRBD1. The germline CDR1 and CDR2 sequences are MNHEY and SVGAGI. After removal of 4 bases from V and 7 bases from J, the junction contained 14 bases not matched to a gene. This CDR3 is 16 amino acids long. The CDR3 loop is CASSLRHPTGAGGYTF. The DNA for the CDR3 is TGTGCCAGCAGTTTACGTCACCCGACAGGGGCGGGTGGCTACACCTTC.

The rearrangement uses TRBV11-2 and TRBJ1-4, with D perhaps matching TRBD1 (5 bases). The CDR3 spans 18 residues. V was clipped by 0 bases and J by 10 bases, with 24 bases between them. Germline V CDR1 and CDR2: SGHAT, FQNNGV. CDR3 in DNA: TGTGCCAGCAGCTTAGATTTGGCTCCCGGGACCGGGGAGCGAAAACTGTTTTTT. Its translation: CASSLDLAPGTGERKLFF.

This clonotype was picked up many times. The CDR3 protein is CSARSQGLRETQYF. The CDR3 DNA sequence: TGCAGTGCTAGGTCACAGGGCCTGAGAGAGACCCAGTACTTC. The gene calls are TRBV20-1 and TRBJ2-5; possible D gene TRBD1, 6 bases. Trimming took off 3 bases at V and 4 bases at J, with 15 bases between the two ends. The CDR3 is made up of 14 amino acids. Germline V gives CDR1 DFQATT, CDR2 SNEGSKA (reference sequence).

This clonotype was counted ten times or more. This chain uses TRBV5-1 with TRBJ2-1; no reliable D call. V gave up 2 bases and J gave up 2 bases, with 11 bases separating them. This CDR3 region has 15 residues. Looked up from germline, CDR1 is SGHRS and CDR2 is YFSETQ. DNA of the CDR3: TGCGCCAGCAGCTTTATAAAAGAGGCCTACAATGAGCAGTTCTTC. Its translation: CASSFIKEAYNEQFF.

The chain recombines TRBV20-1 with TRBJ2-7, with D perhaps given as TRBD1 or TRBD2 (5 bases each). The germline V gene encodes CDR1 DFQATT and CDR2 SNEGSKA (reference sequence). Deletions cut 5 bases from V and 3 bases from J, with 17 bases between. The CDR3 totals 14 residues. CDR3 in amino acids: CSAANPGRHYEQYF. The CDR3 region has the DNA TGCAGTGCTGCTAACCCGGGACGCCACTACGAGCAGTACTTC.

This clonotype has at least ten counts. The rearrangement joins TRBV5-1 to TRBJ2-1; the D is unclear. Trimming removed 1 base at V and 0 bases at J, with 8 bases between. This CDR3 has 15 amino acids. CDR1 and CDR2 (germline): SGHRS, YFSETQ. The CDR3, as DNA: TGCGCCAGCAGCTTGACAGATAGCTCCTACAATGAGCAGTTCTTC. As protein: CASSLTDSSYNEQFF.

The CDR3 protein is CASSDRGQNEQFF. DNA of the CDR3: TGTGCCAGCAGTGATCGGGGCCAAAATGAGCAGTTCTTC. The rearrangement links TRBV25-1 to TRBJ2-1; D may be TRBD1 or TRBD2 (5 bases each). The V gene's germline CDR1 is MGHDK and CDR2 SYGVNS. This CDR3 contains 13 residues. The V end was cut by 3 bases, the J end by 7 bases, with 10 bases between. The full variable domain, in which reference TRBV25-1 and TRBJ2-1 provide the parts outside the CDR3, is EADIYQTPRYLVIGTGKKITLECSQTMGHDKMYWYQQDPGMELHLIHYSYGVNSTEKGDLSSESTVSRIRTEHFPLTLESARPSHTSQYLCASSDRGQNEQFFGPGTRLTVL.

The table lists this clonotype with a few counts. The V gene is TRBV7-6, the J gene TRBJ2-5, with 8 bases aligning to TRBD1. Germline-derived CDR1 and CDR2 are SGHVS and FNYEAQ. V trimming: 4 bases; J trimming: 3 bases; junction bases outside the gene matches: 7. The CDR3 has 15 residues. The CDR3: CASSSWTGTEETQYF. CDR3 sequence (DNA): TGTGCCAGCAGCTCCTGGACAGGGACGGAAGAGACCCAGTACTTC.

This clonotype has a count of ten or more. The chain combines TRBV6-5 with TRBJ2-7, with D hard to call. The germline gives CDR1 MNHEY, CDR2 SVGAGI. There are 11 residues in the CDR3. Deletions cut 5 bases from V and 7 bases from J, with 9 bases between. CDR3 residues: CASSRDREQYF. The CDR3 bases are TGTGCCAGCAGTCGTGACCGGGAGCAGTACTTC.

This clonotype was detected ten times or more. One junction end disagrees with the germline gene, perhaps due to a read error. The rearrangement joins TRBV7-7 to TRBJ2-3; D is possibly TRBD2 (6 bases). Germline CDR1 SSHAT, CDR2 FNYEAQ (reference sequence). This CDR3 is built from 14 residues. The CDR3: CASSVGGSTDTQYF. The CDR3 coding sequence is TGTGCTAGCAGCGTGGGGGGAAGCACAGATACGCAGTATTTT.

This clonotype was recorded at least ten times. The V gene is TRBV29-1, the J gene TRBJ2-5, with 10 bases identical to TRBD1. J gave up 3 bases and V 6 bases, and 1 base lay outside the gene matches. Germline loops: CDR1 SQVTM, CDR2 ANQGSEA. The CDR3 consists of 12 residues. The CDR3 DNA reads TGCAGCGTGGACAGGGGGGAAGAGACCCAGTACTTC. Translating gives CSVDRGEETQYF.

The V gene is TRBV20-1, the J gene TRBJ2-3, with 10 bases fitting TRBD2. The CDR3 totals 14 residues. J lost 3 bases, V lost 5 bases, and 5 bases had no gene match. Germline V gives CDR1 DFQATT, CDR2 SNEGSKA (reference sequence). The CDR3 protein is CSAASGRGTDTQYF. CDR3 in DNA: TGCAGTGCTGCGAGCGGGAGGGGTACAGATACGCAGTATTTT.

The V and J genes are TRBV28 and TRBJ1-5; 8 bases map to TRBD1. Trimming removed 6 bases from V and 6 bases from J; junction bases left unmatched: 7. The CDR3 extends over 14 amino acids. The V gene's germline CDR1 is MDHEN and CDR2 SYDVKM. CDR3 loop: CASSGQGSGQPQHF. The CDR3 DNA reads TGTGCCAGCAGCGGACAGGGATCAGGTCAGCCCCAGCATTTT.

This clonotype has ten or more counts. The chain is built from TRBV15 and TRBJ2-3; D is uncertain. CDR1 LNHNV and CDR2 YYDKDF come from the germline V gene (reference sequence). V was cut by 4 bases and J by 3 bases, with 8 bases left in between. The length of the CDR3 is 13 residues. Here the CDR3 reads CATSNLGTDTQYF. DNA for the CDR3: TGTGCCACCAGCAACCTGGGGACAGATACGCAGTATTTT.

In this sample, this clonotype turned up many times. The chain joins TRBV12-3 or TRBV12-4 to TRBJ2-7, with D possibly being TRBD1 (6 bases). V was shortened by 5 bases and J by 1 base, with 15 bases between the two germline ends. The CDR3 runs to 15 residues. CDR3 residues: CASSPQQGESYEQYF. The CDR3 DNA follows: TGTGCCAGCAGTCCCCAACAGGGAGAGTCCTACGAGCAGTACTTC.

The chain combines TRBV5-1 with TRBJ1-1; tentative D call: TRBD1 (6 bases). V was cut by 2 bases and J by 1 base, with 12 bases left in between. The CDR3 sequence is 15 residues long. The V gene's germline CDR1 is SGHRS and CDR2 YFSETQ. DNA of the CDR3: TGCGCCAGCAGCTTACGCGGGACAAAGAACACTGAAGCTTTCTTT. Translation: CASSLRGTKNTEAFF. Supplemented by reference TRBV5-1 and TRBJ1-1, the full variable domain reads KAGVTQTPRYLIKTRGQQVTLSCSPISGHRSVSWYQQTPGQGLQFLFEYFSETQRNKGNFPGRFSGRQFSNSRSEMNVSTLELGDSALYLCASSLRGTKNTEAFFGQGTRLTVV.

The table lists this clonotype with many counts. The genes are TRBV4-3 and TRBJ2-2; 10 positions agree with TRBD2. In germline, CDR1 is LGHNA, CDR2 YSLEER. V was pared by 4 bases and J by 4 bases, with 3 bases of the junction left unmatched. This CDR3 is built from 15 residues. The CDR3 is CASSPGLAATGELFF. CDR3 DNA: TGCGCCAGCAGCCCAGGACTAGCGGCCACCGGGGAGCTGTTTTTT.

The chain carries TRBV6-1 and TRBJ2-1; TRBD2 might be the D (5 bases). Per germline, CDR1 MNHNS and CDR2 SASEGT. The length of the CDR3 is 13 residues. Here the CDR3 DNA reads TGTGCTACCCAGAGGGAGTCATACAATGAGCAGTTCTTC. It codes for CATQRESYNEQFF.